This entry lists 21 T cell receptor beta chains sequenced from one sample in a study of T cells in Graves' hyperthyroidism and ophthalmopathy. Amplification targeted TCR beta CDR3 regions from RNA transcripts. In the first-round RT-PCR of the TCR CDR3, the HTBI primer set was used. Each CDR3 protein gets one entry after TCRdb re-called the multiplex PCR reads with MiXCR. The sample has 250,000 to 300,000 distinct CDR3 sequences; less than 20% are singletons. Sequencing input: blood. Every receptor here comes from a man aged 45-65 years with Graves' ophthalmopathy.

There are many counts of this clonotype. The rearrangement joins TRBV20-1 to TRBJ2-1; possible D gene TRBD2, 6 bases. Germline CDR1 DFQATT, CDR2 SNEGSKA (reference sequence). V shed 1 base and J shed 4 bases, with 8 bases lying between them. The CDR3 runs to 13 residues. The CDR3 reads CSARGGKYNEQFF. The CDR3 DNA reads as TGCAGTGCTAGAGGCGGGAAGTACAATGAGCAGTTCTTC.

This clonotype was seen only a few times. The chain links TRBV15 to TRBJ2-7, with 7 bases matching TRBD1. The CDR3 has 15 residues. J was trimmed by 2 bases and V by 0 bases; bases with no gene match: 4. In germline, CDR1 is LNHNV, CDR2 YYDKDF (reference sequence). CDR3 residues: CATSRERDSAYEQYF. DNA of the CDR3: TGTGCCACCAGCAGAGAAAGGGACAGTGCCTACGAGCAGTACTTC.

The genes are TRBV6-1 and TRBJ2-5; a weak D match, TRBD1 (5 bases). From germline, CDR1 is MNHNS and CDR2 SASEGT. Trimming took off 8 bases at V and 4 bases at J, with 23 bases between the two ends. The CDR3 loop spans 16 amino acids. The CDR3 is CASSNSPPPQGETQYF. CDR3 nucleotides: TGTGCCAGCTCAAACTCCCCCCCCCCCCAGGGAGAGACCCAGTACTTC.

This clonotype was counted ten times or more. The V gene is TRBV2, the J gene TRBJ2-5, with 8 bases identical to TRBD1. CDR1 and CDR2 (germline): SNHLY, FYNNEI. With V trimmed by 1 base and J by 5 bases, 6 bases remained unmatched. The CDR3 runs 15 residues. CDR3 region: CASSEGQGSAETQYF. In DNA, the CDR3 is TGTGCCAGCAGTGAAGGACAGGGGTCGGCGGAGACCCAGTACTTC.

This clonotype has at least ten counts. DNA of the CDR3: TGTGCCAGCAGTGCTCCCGGGACAGGGACGAATGGCTACACCTTC. Its protein product is CASSAPGTGTNGYTF. The chain links TRBV28 to TRBJ1-2; 9 bases agree with TRBD1. This CDR3 is 15 amino acids long. J was trimmed by 6 bases and V by 5 bases; bases with no gene match: 10. Germline lookup yields CDR1 MDHEN and CDR2 SYDVKM.

This clonotype was detected a few times. The chain recombines TRBV4-2 with TRBJ2-3, with 8 bases that match TRBD2. This CDR3 region has 15 residues. V gave up 4 bases and J gave up 3 bases; unmatched junction bases: 6. Looked up from germline, CDR1 is LGHNA and CDR2 is YNFKEQ. Here the CDR3 DNA reads TGTGCCAGCAGCCCGAATATAGCGGGAACAGATACGCAGTATTTT. This gives the protein CASSPNIAGTDTQYF.

In this sample, this clonotype turned up many times. This chain connects TRBV7-2 to TRBJ2-2; TRBD2 is a possible D gene (6 bases). The germline V gene has CDR1 SGHTA and CDR2 FQGNSA. There are 13 residues in the CDR3. Trimming stripped 2 bases from V and 7 bases from J, with 8 bases between. The CDR3 nucleotides are TGTGCCAGCAGCTTACCGGGAGTCGGGGAGCTGTTTTTT. Residues: CASSLPGVGELFF. Supplemented by reference TRBV7-2 and TRBJ2-2, the full variable domain reads GAGVSQSPSNKVTEKGKDVELRCDPISGHTALYWYRQSLGQGLEFLIYFQGNSAPDKSGLPSDRFSAERTGGSVSTLTIQRTQQEDSAVYLCASSLPGVGELFFGEGSRLTVL.

This clonotype was found many times. The V call is TRBV11-3, the J call TRBJ1-1; weak D call: TRBD1 (5 bases). This CDR3 region has 17 residues. Trimming took off 5 bases at V and 1 base at J, with 20 bases between the two ends. Looked up from germline, CDR1 is SGHNT and CDR2 is YENEEA. The CDR3 region has the DNA TGTGCCAGCAGCCAAACAGGCCTCTTTAAAAGGAACACTGAAGCTTTCTTT. It encodes CASSQTGLFKRNTEAFF. The variable domain in full, with the rest retrieved from reference TRBV11-3 and TRBJ1-1, is EAGVVQSPRYKIIEKKQPVAFWCNPISGHNTLYWYLQNLGQGPELLIRYENEEAVDDSQLPKDRFSAERLKGVDSTLKIQPAELGDSAVYLCASSQTGLFKRNTEAFFGQGTRLTVV.

This clonotype was detected only a few times. CDR3 bases: TGTGCCAGCAGTTACGTCCTAGCGGGAGGGCCAGATACGCAGTATTTT. It is translated as CASSYVLAGGPDTQYF. The chain carries TRBV7-2 and TRBJ2-3, with TRBD2 matching 12 bases. Trimming took 6 bases from V and 4 from J; bases not matched to a gene: 8. This CDR3 has 16 amino acids. Looked up from germline, CDR1 is SGHTA and CDR2 is FQGNSA.

The chain uses TRBV12-3 or TRBV12-4 and TRBJ1-2; D possibly corresponds to TRBD1 (6 bases). This CDR3 region has 13 residues. V lost 6 bases to trimming and J lost 8 bases, with 16 bases between them. The CDR3: CASSYTGGGGYTF. The DNA for the CDR3 is TGTGCCAGCAGCTACACGGGGGGGGGCGGCTACACCTTC.

The rearrangement joins TRBV28 to TRBJ1-6; D possibly corresponds to TRBD1 (5 bases). V lost 6 bases, J lost 7 bases, and 22 bases lay in between. CDR3 length equals 17 residues. Germline CDR1 and CDR2: MDHEN and SYDVKM. CDR3 sequence: CASSYPARTGGNSPLHF. The DNA of the CDR3 is TGTGCCAGCAGCTATCCAGCCCGTACGGGGGGGAATTCACCCCTCCACTTT. Based on the CDR3 plus reference TRBV28 and TRBJ1-6, the full variable domain is DVKVTQSSRYLVKRTGEKVFLECVQDMDHENMFWYRQDPGLGLRLIYFSYDVKMKEKGDIPEGYSVSREKKERFSLILESASTNQTSMYLCASSYPARTGGNSPLHFGNGTRLTVT.

The chain couples TRBV20-1 to TRBJ1-2; a possible D gene is TRBD1 (5 bases). The germline V gene encodes CDR1 DFQATT and CDR2 SNEGSKA (reference sequence). V lost 1 base to trimming and J lost 0 bases, with 18 bases between them. CDR3 size: 17 residues. The CDR3 bases are TGCAGTGCTAGAGCCGGGACCGGGAGCGTTACTAACTATGGCTACACCTTC. It is translated as CSARAGTGSVTNYGYTF.

This clonotype was counted many times. The rearrangement joins TRBV6-1 to TRBJ1-2; D not certain. CDR1 and CDR2 from the germline V gene are MNHNS and SASEGT. The V end lost 6 bases, the J end lost 4 bases, and 9 bases lay between the germline ends. CDR3 length: 12 residues. CDR3: CASRDEIYGYTF. The CDR3 DNA follows: TGTGCCAGCAGGGACGAGATCTATGGCTACACCTTC.

This clonotype has at least ten counts. This rearrangement joins TRBV2 to TRBJ2-1; D remains unclear. The CDR3 extends over 14 amino acids. Per the germline V gene, CDR1 is SNHLY and CDR2 is FYNNEI. V lost 3 bases to trimming and J lost 4 bases, with 10 bases between them. This CDR3 reads CASSDPTSYNEQFF. The CDR3 nucleotides read TGTGCCAGCAGTGACCCTACCAGTTACAATGAGCAGTTCTTC. The full variable domain, its missing parts supplied by reference TRBV2 and TRBJ2-1, is EPEVTQTPSHQVTQMGQEVILRCVPISNHLYFYWYRQILGQKVEFLVSFYNNEISEKSEIFDDQFSVERPDGSNFTLKIRSTKLEDSAMYFCASSDPTSYNEQFFGPGTRLTVL.

The chain has TRBV20-1 and TRBJ2-2, with a weak D call TRBD2 (6 bases). This CDR3 is 13 amino acids long. In germline, CDR1 is DFQATT, CDR2 SNEGSKA (reference sequence). In nucleotides, the CDR3 is TGCAGCGCTGCGGGGAGGAGCACCGGGGAGCTGTTTTTT. It yields the protein CSAAGRSTGELFF.

In its sample, this clonotype was seen many times. The rearrangement uses TRBV30 and TRBJ1-1; unclear D gene. Germline CDR1 is GTSNPN and CDR2 is SVGIG (reference sequence). The CDR3 is made up of 13 amino acids. V lost 0 bases and J 3 bases, leaving 8 bases between the germline ends. The CDR3 coding sequence is TGTGCCTGGAGTGTACTCCGGGACACTGAAGCTTTCTTT. Translated, it gives CAWSVLRDTEAFF.

This clonotype was seen a few times. This chain connects TRBV10-3 to TRBJ1-5, with TRBD1 matching 8 bases. CDR3 length: 13 residues. V gave up 7 bases and J gave up 6 bases; unmatched junction bases: 5. Germline values: CDR1 ENHRY, CDR2 SYGVKD. The CDR3 DNA reads TGTGCCATCAAGGACAGGGAGGCTCAGCCCCAGCATTTT. Translation: CAIKDREAQPQHF.

This clonotype was observed many times. This chain joins TRBV7-8 and TRBJ2-5, with TRBD1 as a possible D gene (6 bases). In germline, CDR1 is SGHVS, CDR2 FQNEAQ. Trimming shortened V by 5 bases and J by 1 base, and 11 bases separated the two germline ends. The length of the CDR3 is 14 residues. The CDR3 nucleotides are TGTGCCAGCAGCAATACAGGGTCCCAAGAGACCCAGTACTTC. Encoded protein: CASSNTGSQETQYF.

This clonotype was seen many times. V and J are TRBV5-1 and TRBJ2-3; D gene uncertain. Germline V gene lookup returns CDR1 SGHRS and CDR2 YFSETQ. The V gene lost 1 base and the J gene lost 6 bases, with 12 bases spanning the gap. The CDR3 is 14 amino acids. CDR3 region: CASSLTIGRDTQYF. CDR3 coding DNA: TGCGCCAGCAGCTTGACGATAGGCAGGGATACGCAGTATTTT.

This clonotype was recorded many times. The V and J genes are TRBV12-3 or TRBV12-4 and TRBJ1-1; weak D call: TRBD1 (6 bases). V was cut by 5 bases and J by 1 base, with 11 bases left in between. This CDR3 is 14 amino acids long. The CDR3 loop reads CASSTQGRNTEAFF. The DNA for the CDR3 is TGTGCCAGCAGTACCCAGGGGAGGAACACTGAAGCTTTCTTT.

The chain couples TRBV28 to TRBJ2-7; 8 bases match TRBD2. CDR3 length: 15 residues. Germline V CDR1 and CDR2: MDHEN, SYDVKM. Trimming removed 4 bases from V and 2 bases from J; junction bases left unmatched: 7. The CDR3 DNA sequence: TGTGCCAGCAGTTCCCCGGGGGGGGCAACCTACGAGCAGTACTTC. Translating gives CASSSPGGATYEQYF.